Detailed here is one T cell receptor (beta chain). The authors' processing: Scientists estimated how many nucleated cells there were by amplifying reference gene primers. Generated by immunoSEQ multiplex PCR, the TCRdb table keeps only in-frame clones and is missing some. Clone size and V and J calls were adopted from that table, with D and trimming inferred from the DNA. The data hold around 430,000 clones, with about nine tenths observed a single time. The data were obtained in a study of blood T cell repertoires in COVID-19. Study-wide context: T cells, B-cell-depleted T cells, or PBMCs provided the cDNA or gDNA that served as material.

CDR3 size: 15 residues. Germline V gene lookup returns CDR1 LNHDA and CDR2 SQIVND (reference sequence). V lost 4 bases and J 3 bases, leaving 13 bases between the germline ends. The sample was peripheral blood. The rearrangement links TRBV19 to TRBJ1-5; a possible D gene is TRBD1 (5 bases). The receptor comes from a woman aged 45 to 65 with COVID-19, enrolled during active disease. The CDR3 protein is CASSTGLGVNQPQHF. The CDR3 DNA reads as TGTGCCAGTAGTACGGGACTGGGGGTCAATCAGCCCCAGCATTTT.